A selection of T cell receptor beta chains follows, all from one sample in a study of T-cell memory formation after mild COVID-19. MiXCR, run by TCRdb on the 5' RACE reads, gives a single entry per CDR3 protein. This sample has fewer than 350,000 distinct CDR3 sequences, with roughly an eighth found just once. The sequencing sample was made of PBMCs or a T cell subset sorted from them (not recorded which). The receptors stem from a man between 18 and 35 years old who had mild COVID-19 (a few samples of this study predate the infection). Cell type and time point are not known. The CDR3 runs from the conserved cysteine through the conserved F or W. A D gene is named only where the DNA matches it firmly. Where a row states a size, it is once, few, many or the class of an expanded clone; other rows omit it.

TRBJ2-1,few,TRBV6-6,NA,CASTPGIHEQFF,TGTGCCAGCACCCCCGGGATCCATGAGCAGTTCTTC
TRBJ2-1,few,TRBV7-2,NA,CASSLIRRDEQFF,TGTGCCAGCAGCTTGATCAGGCGCGATGAGCAGTTCTTC
TRBJ2-1,many,TRBV4-1,NA,CASSPGLLGNEQFF,TGCGCCAGCAGCCCGGGACTCCTGGGCAATGAGCAGTTCTTC
TRBJ2-7,NA,TRBV15,NA,CATSRASALPHEQYF,TGTGCCACCAGCAGAGCTTCCGCCCTGCCCCACGAGCAGTACTTC
TRBJ2-3,NA,TRBV29-1,TRBD1,CSGAFGQGVTDTQYF,TGCAGCGGGGCCTTCGGACAGGGTGTCACAGATACGCAGTATTTT
TRBJ2-3,NA,TRBV11-2,NA,CASSFVLLAKDTQYF,TGTGCCAGCAGCTTCGTGTTGCTAGCGAAAGATACGCAGTATTTT
TRBJ2-3,few,TRBV9,NA,CASSVGGVPVDTQYF,TGTGCCAGCAGCGTAGGTGGCGTTCCGGTAGATACGCAGTATTTT
TRBJ1-3,NA,TRBV7-9,NA,CASSFPRRAGNTIYF,TGTGCCAGCAGCTTCCCACGGCGTGCCGGAAACACCATATATTTT
TRBJ1-1,NA,TRBV20-1,NA,CSARDRTEGAEAFF,TGCAGTGCTAGAGATAGGACGGAGGGGGCTGAAGCTTTCTTT
TRBJ1-6,many,TRBV4-3,TRBD1,CASSPGQGDSPLHF,TGCGCCAGCAGCCCTGGACAGGGGGACTCACCCCTCCACTTT
TRBJ2-2,few,TRBV15,NA,CATSRGSNTGELFF,TGTGCCACCAGCAGGGGCAGCAACACCGGGGAGCTGTTTTTT
TRBJ1-4,NA,TRBV2,NA,CASTLYEKLFF,TGTGCCAGCACCTTATATGAAAAACTGTTTTTT
TRBJ2-7,few,TRBV20-1,TRBD1,CSARVPGQGASEQYF,TGCAGTGCTAGAGTCCCCGGACAGGGGGCAAGCGAGCAGTACTTC
TRBJ1-3,few,TRBV4-2,NA,CASSQVSSRERNTIYF,TGTGCCAGCAGCCAAGTCTCGAGCAGGGAGAGAAACACCATATATTTT
TRBJ1-5,few,TRBV24-1,NA,CATSDGSGLQPQHF,TGTGCCACCAGTGATGGCTCAGGGTTACAGCCCCAGCATTTT
TRBJ2-5,NA,TRBV7-2,NA,CASSSTGLGALGETQYF,TGTGCCAGCAGCTCGACAGGTCTAGGCGCATTAGGGGAGACCCAGTACTTC
TRBJ2-3,NA,TRBV6-1,NA,CASSEPPGPEDTQYF,TGTGCCAGCAGTGAACCCCCCGGACCAGAGGATACGCAGTATTTT
TRBJ2-5,few,TRBV23-1,NA,CASIPAGDQETQYF,TGCGCCAGCATCCCGGCAGGGGATCAAGAGACCCAGTACTTC
TRBJ2-3,many,TRBV7-9,NA,CASSLGNADTQYF,TGTGCCAGCAGCTTAGGGAACGCAGATACGCAGTATTTT
TRBJ2-7,NA,TRBV20-1,NA,CSAGRVASYEQYF,TGCAGTGCTGGACGGGTCGCGAGCTACGAGCAGTACTTC
TRBJ2-5,NA,TRBV7-6,TRBD2,CASSPDKGLAGGQETQYF,TGTGCCAGCAGCCCAGATAAGGGACTAGCGGGGGGACAAGAGACCCAGTACTTC
TRBJ1-1,NA,TRBV19,NA,CASSYRPGEAFF,TGTGCCAGTAGCTATAGACCTGGGGAAGCTTTCTTT
TRBJ2-1,few,TRBV7-2,NA,CASSFSDEQFF,TGTGCCAGCAGCTTTTCTGACGAGCAGTTCTTC
TRBJ1-2,few,TRBV6-5,NA,CASRIDTDYGYTF,TGTGCCAGCAGAATCGACACAGACTATGGCTACACCTTC
TRBJ1-2,many,TRBV10-2,TRBD1,CASLQGRVYGYTF,TGCGCCAGCCTACAGGGGAGAGTCTATGGCTACACCTTC
TRBJ2-1,few,TRBV29-1,TRBD1,CSVIGQAIEQFF,TGCAGCGTAATCGGACAGGCTATTGAGCAGTTCTTC
TRBJ2-1,many,TRBV9,TRBD1,CASSPRGLMNEQFF,TGTGCCAGCAGCCCTAGGGGGCTCATGAATGAGCAGTTCTTC
TRBJ2-1,few,TRBV20-1,NA,CSAVKGNEQFF,TGCAGTGCCGTGAAGGGCAATGAGCAGTTCTTC
TRBJ2-3,NA,TRBV24-1,NA,CATTSKGPKKYF,TGTGCCACGACCTCTAAGGGTCCAAAGAAGTATTTT
TRBJ2-5,few,TRBV27,TRBD2,CASSRVAGETQYF,TGTGCCAGCAGTCGAGTAGCGGGAGAGACCCAGTACTTC
TRBJ2-1,many,TRBV6-5,NA,CASSPSASSYNEQFF,TGTGCCAGCAGCCCCTCGGCAAGCTCCTACAATGAGCAGTTCTTC
TRBJ2-1,few,TRBV7-8,NA,CASSPTFLVSSYNEQFF,TGTGCCAGCAGCCCGACCTTTCTGGTGAGCTCCTACAATGAGCAGTTCTTC
TRBJ2-5,NA,TRBV5-1,TRBD1,CASSPTGRGEETQYF,TGCGCCAGCAGTCCGACAGGGCGAGGGGAAGAGACCCAGTACTTC
TRBJ2-1,few,TRBV9,TRBD2,CASSVVSKRGGRYNEQFF,TGTGCCAGCAGCGTAGTATCTAAACGGGGGGGCCGTTACAATGAGCAGTTCTTC
TRBJ1-2,few,TRBV24-1,NA,CATSDSDIYGYTF,TGTGCCACCAGTGATTCTGACATATATGGCTACACCTTC
TRBJ1-4,NA,TRBV7-9,NA,CASSLALQPFATNEKLFF,TGTGCCAGCAGCTTAGCGTTGCAGCCGTTTGCAACTAATGAAAAACTGTTTTTT
TRBJ1-3,NA,TRBV7-9,NA,CASSPQSGNTIYF,TGTGCCAGCAGCCCCCAGTCCGGAAACACCATATATTTT
TRBJ2-3,few,TRBV5-4,TRBD2,CASSLGSGGRDTQYF,TGTGCCAGCAGCTTGGGCAGCGGGGGTAGAGATACGCAGTATTTT
TRBJ2-1,NA,TRBV4-1,NA,CASSQDSGRASSYNEQFF,TGCGCCAGCAGCCAAGATTCGGGGCGGGCCAGCTCCTACAATGAGCAGTTCTTC
TRBJ1-2,NA,TRBV18,NA,CASSPPVRQGYTF,TGTGCCAGCTCACCACCCGTCAGGCAGGGCTACACCTTC
TRBJ2-1,NA,TRBV7-3,NA,CASSSNGGGEQFF,TGTGCCAGCAGCTCCAACGGGGGCGGTGAGCAGTTCTTC
TRBJ1-1,many,TRBV5-5,NA,CASSAGIVANTEAFF,TGTGCCAGCAGCGCGGGGATTGTAGCGAACACTGAAGCTTTCTTT
TRBJ2-7,NA,TRBV7-8,NA,CASSLRTDNF,TGTGCCAGCAGCCTCAGGACAGACAACTTC
TRBJ2-1,NA,TRBV3-1,TRBD2,CASSISGLWYNEQFF,TGTGCCAGCAGCATATCGGGACTATGGTACAATGAGCAGTTCTTC
TRBJ1-1,NA,TRBV7-2,NA,CASSLDRAHMNTEAFF,TGTGCCAGCAGCTTAGACAGAGCCCACATGAACACTGAAGCTTTCTTT
TRBJ2-1,few,TRBV27,TRBD2,CASSDLETSGSYNEQFF,TGTGCCAGCAGCGACCTCGAAACTAGCGGTTCCTACAATGAGCAGTTCTTC
TRBJ2-5,NA,TRBV6-6,NA,CASTREGGETQYF,TGTGCCAGCACCCGGGAAGGGGGGGAGACCCAGTACTTC
TRBJ2-3,many,TRBV28,NA,CASSPESSTDTQYF,TGTGCCAGCAGCCCGGAGAGTAGCACAGATACGCAGTATTTT
TRBJ2-7,NA,TRBV20-1,TRBD1,CSAPGQGVSGQYF,TGCAGTGCGCCGGGACAGGGGGTTTCAGGGCAGTACTTC
TRBJ1-4,few,TRBV20-1,NA,CSARDATGPGEKLFF,TGCAGTGCTAGAGATGCTACCGGGCCGGGGGAAAAACTGTTTTTT
TRBJ1-6,many,TRBV4-1,TRBD1,CASSHLGQGRSPLHF,TGCGCCAGCAGCCACCTGGGACAGGGAAGGTCACCCCTCCACTTT
TRBJ1-6,NA,TRBV21-1,NA,CASSTETGCNSPLHF,TGTGCCAGCAGCACGGAAACAGGGTGCAATTCACCCCTCCACTTT
TRBJ2-2,NA,TRBV12-5,NA,CASGNPGQLNTGELFF,TGTGCTAGTGGTAACCCGGGCCAACTGAACACCGGGGAGCTGTTTTTT
TRBJ2-1,many,TRBV7-2,NA,CASSLAGNNEQFF,TGTGCCAGCAGCTTAGCCGGAAACAATGAGCAGTTCTTC
TRBJ1-5,NA,TRBV6-4,TRBD1,CASSVPNSGGEDQPQHF,TGTGCCAGCAGTGTACCCAATTCAGGGGGAGAGGATCAGCCCCAGCATTTT
TRBJ2-1,NA,TRBV5-1,NA,CASSTGPEGGYNEQFF,TGCGCCAGCAGCACGGGACCAGAAGGGGGCTACAATGAGCAGTTCTTC
TRBJ2-5,NA,TRBV7-7,NA,CASSQSTVQETQYF,TGTGCCAGCAGCCAATCGACAGTCCAAGAGACCCAGTACTTC
TRBJ1-3,few,TRBV7-2,TRBD1,CASSSKRTGGNTIYF,TGTGCCAGCAGCTCCAAGCGGACAGGAGGAAACACCATATATTTT
TRBJ2-1,NA,TRBV7-9,NA,CASSQRGQRNNEQFF,TGTGCCAGCAGCCAAAGAGGACAGCGAAACAATGAGCAGTTCTTC